The present T cell receptor beta chain was sequenced within a study of T cells after yellow fever vaccination. A 5'RACE template-switching step, the method used to make TCR cDNA, added a universal primer site and UMIs. Each CDR3 protein gets one entry after TCRdb re-called the 5' RACE reads with MiXCR. The table has a few hundred thousand distinct CDR3 sequences, roughly 3% seen once. This clonotype was observed at least ten times. What it binds is unknown. Study results and caveats: Faster peaking, at day 5 versus 15, marked a secondary response that was weaker.

The V gene's germline CDR1 is SGHDT and CDR2 YYEEEE. This CDR3 contains 14 residues. Between the trimmed V and J ends, which lost 2 bases and 2 bases, there was a span of 8 bases. Sequencing was performed on CD4+ T cells sorted from PBMCs, taken 10 days after the yellow fever booster vaccination. The receptor comes from a young man who received the YFV17D yellow fever vaccine. The genes are TRBV5-6 and TRBJ2-1; D may be TRBD2 (6 bases). CDR3 in amino acids: CASSLTGAYNEQFF. The CDR3 DNA is TGTGCCAGCAGCTTAACGGGGGCCTACAATGAGCAGTTCTTC. The full variable domain, completed using reference TRBV5-6 and TRBJ2-1, is DAGVTQSPTHLIKTRGQQVTLRCSPKSGHDTVSWYQQALGQGPQFIFQYYEEEERQRGNFPDRFSGHQFPNYSSELNVNALLLGDSALYLCASSLTGAYNEQFFGPGTRLTVL.